This paragraph reports one TCR beta chain. This record comes from a study of OX40 agonist ivuxolimab in advanced cancers. Sequencing was performed with immunoSEQ multiplex PCR; in TCRdb, only in-frame clones are kept and a portion is missing. This repertoire shows about 100,000 clones, about nine tenths found once; its top ten account for 0.31%. Trimming shortened V by 6 bases and J by 4 bases, and 12 bases separated the two germline ends. Germline lookup yields CDR1 MDHEN and CDR2 SYDVKM. The CDR3 has 13 amino acids. The sample consisted of CD4+ or CD8+ T cells sorted from blood, taken in a trial of the OX40 agonist ivuxolimab. The chain recombines TRBV28 with TRBJ2-5; D is perhaps TRBD1 or TRBD2 (5 bases each). The receptor was derived from an adult with an advanced solid tumor such as melanoma, head and neck, liver or kidney cancer. The CDR3 spells CASRGRQRETQYF. The CDR3 bases are TGTGCCAGCAGGGGACGGCAGAGAGAGACCCAGTACTTC.